A single sample gave rise to the 28 T cell receptor beta chains below, sequenced in a study of T-cell memory formation after mild COVID-19. TCRdb re-derived calls from the 5' RACE reads in MiXCR, one entry per CDR3 protein. The repertoire holds around 320,000 distinct CDR3 sequences, around 27% seen once, with roughly 13% in the top ten. Sequenced sample: PBMCs or a T cell subset sorted from them (not recorded which). The receptors originated from an adult woman who had mild COVID-19 (a few samples of this study predate the infection). Cell type and time point are not known.

This sequence joins TRBV20-1 and TRBJ1-2; a weak D match, TRBD1 (5 bases). CDR3 length equals 16 residues. Trimming shortened V by 6 bases and J by 3 bases, and 23 bases separated the two germline ends. Germline lookup yields CDR1 DFQATT and CDR2 SNEGSKA (reference sequence). CDR3 nucleotide sequence: TGCAGTGCCCGTCCCCGGGACCTCAAGAACTACTATGGCTACACCTTC. Translated, it gives CSARPRDLKNYYGYTF.

In this sample, this clonotype turned up many times. J is TRBJ2-5 and V is TRBV6-2 or TRBV6-3; D is uncertain. Germline values: CDR1 MNHEY, CDR2 SVGEGT. The CDR3 length is 12 residues. Between the trimmed V and J ends, which lost 6 bases and 3 bases, there was a span of 8 bases. CDR3 amino acids: CASRSRKETQYF. The CDR3, as DNA: TGTGCCAGCAGATCAAGGAAAGAGACCCAGTACTTC.

For the CDR3, the DNA is TGTGCCAGCAGCTCTTCTGACAACGTCCTGACTTTC. Protein product: CASSSSDNVLTF. The rearrangement links TRBV7-9 to TRBJ2-6; D is uncertain. The CDR3 is 12 amino acids. Germline CDR1 is SEHNR and CDR2 is FQNEAQ (reference sequence). V lost 4 bases, J lost 9 bases, and 7 bases lay in between.

The chain employs TRBV3-1 and TRBJ2-1; possibly TRBD1 for D (6 bases). Germline V gives CDR1 LGHDT, CDR2 YNNKEL (reference sequence). CDR3 length: 16 residues. V lost 1 base and J lost 4, with 14 bases in between. This chain's CDR3 is CASSQGGRGRYNEQFF. The DNA for the CDR3 is TGTGCCAGCAGCCAAGGTGGCAGGGGACGGTACAATGAGCAGTTCTTC.

This clonotype occurred a few times. J is TRBJ1-1 and V is TRBV12-3 or TRBV12-4, with D possibly TRBD1 on 6 matching bases. This CDR3 contains 14 residues. The V end was cut by 3 bases, the J end by 4 bases, with 12 bases between. CDR3 loop: CASSFQGLGTEAFF. CDR3 bases: TGTGCCAGCAGTTTTCAGGGGCTGGGCACTGAAGCTTTCTTT.

The J gene is TRBJ2-7, the V gene TRBV29-1; 7 nucleotides agree with TRBD1. This CDR3 spans 13 amino acids. V shed 6 bases, J shed 6 bases, and the junction held 11 bases outside the gene matches. Germline-derived CDR1 and CDR2 are SQVTM and ANQGSEA. The CDR3, as DNA: TGCAGCGTCGGGTCAACAGGGGATGGCGAGCAGTACTTC. It translates to CSVGSTGDGEQYF.

The V call is TRBV28, the J call TRBJ2-5; 10 nucleotides align to TRBD2. Trimming removed 4 bases from V and 5 bases from J; junction bases left unmatched: 4. Germline-derived CDR1 and CDR2 are MDHEN and SYDVKM. CDR3 length: 14 residues. This CDR3 reads CASSSGLASETQYF. The CDR3 nucleotides are TGTGCCAGCAGTTCGGGACTAGCGTCTGAGACCCAGTACTTC.

V and J are TRBV11-2 and TRBJ2-3, with D possibly being TRBD1 or TRBD2 (5 bases each). Trimming removed 4 bases from V and 0 bases from J, with 14 bases in between. Looked up from germline, CDR1 is SGHAT and CDR2 is FQNNGV. The CDR3 extends over 16 amino acids. CDR3 in DNA: TGTGCCAGCAGCTCCAGAGGGACCGCCAGCACAGATACGCAGTATTTT. It codes for CASSSRGTASTDTQYF.

The V call is TRBV7-9, the J call TRBJ2-2, with TRBD1 as a possible D gene (5 bases). Trimming removed 6 bases at V and 10 bases at J, with 21 bases between. The CDR3 runs 15 residues. Germline V gene data show CDR1 as SEHNR and CDR2 as FQNEAQ (reference sequence). The CDR3 DNA follows: TGTGCCAGCAGACAAGGGGTGAATTCGCGTGAGGAGCTGTTTTTT. The encoded protein is CASRQGVNSREELFF.

This clonotype was seen a handful of times. This chain uses TRBV5-4 with TRBJ2-5, with D unresolved. CDR3 size: 12 residues. Trimming removed 0 bases at V and 8 bases at J, with 8 bases between. Germline CDR1 SGHNT, CDR2 YYREEE (reference sequence). In nucleotides, the CDR3 is TGTGCCAGCAGCTTGGACCCTAGTACCCAGTACTTC. Amino acid sequence: CASSLDPSTQYF. Together with reference TRBV5-4 and TRBJ2-5, the CDR3 gives the full variable domain: ETGVTQSPTHLIKTRGQQVTLRCSSQSGHNTVSWYQQALGQGPQFIFQYYREEENGRGNFPPRFSGLQFPNYSSELNVNALELDDSALYLCASSLDPSTQYFGPGTRLLVL.

The chain recombines TRBV5-1 with TRBJ1-1; TRBD1 is a possible D gene (5 bases). In germline, CDR1 is SGHRS, CDR2 YFSETQ. V lost 2 bases, J lost 3 bases, and 11 bases lay in between. The CDR3 is 14 amino acids. This chain's CDR3 is CASSLGTYDTEAFF. The DNA for the CDR3 is TGCGCCAGCAGCTTAGGGACTTACGACACTGAAGCTTTCTTT.

This chain joins TRBV11-2 and TRBJ1-4; TRBD1 aligns across 8 bases. In germline, CDR1 is SGHAT, CDR2 FQNNGV. The CDR3 loop spans 18 amino acids. With V trimmed by 1 base and J by 1 base, 8 bases remained unmatched. The CDR3, as DNA: TGTGCCAGCAGCTTAGGGGGCAGCAGGGGGCGAACTAATGAAAAACTGTTTTTT. This gives the protein CASSLGGSRGRTNEKLFF.

This clonotype was detected only a few times. The chain links TRBV7-2 to TRBJ2-7, with 9 bases fitting TRBD2. The trim removed 6 bases at V and 3 bases at J, leaving 6 bases unmatched. The V gene's germline CDR1 is SGHTA and CDR2 FQGNSA. The CDR3 consists of 14 residues. CDR3 DNA: TGTGCCAGCAGTTTCCCGACTAGCGGCTACGAGCAGTACTTC. Protein sequence: CASSFPTSGYEQYF.

The DNA of the CDR3 is TGTGCCAGCAGCTTAACGCCGGGACTAGCGGGAGGAGGTGGGGCCAACGTCCTGACTTTC. It is translated as CASSLTPGLAGGGGANVLTF. The chain couples TRBV7-3 to TRBJ2-6; 15 bases fit TRBD2. Germline assignment: CDR1 SGHTA and CDR2 FQGTGA. V lost 0 bases to trimming and J lost 3 bases; unmatched junction nucleotides: 6. The CDR3 totals 20 residues.

The sample holds one count of this clonotype. This chain joins TRBV6-2 or TRBV6-3 and TRBJ2-7; maybe TRBD2 (5 bases). Trimming took 8 bases from V and 3 from J, leaving 14 bases between them. Germline CDR1 reads MNHEY; CDR2 reads SVGEGT. The CDR3 loop spans 13 amino acids. The CDR3 DNA sequence: TGTGCCAGCCTGAAGAGGGATCACTACGAGCAGTACTTC. It specifies CASLKRDHYEQYF.

This clonotype turned up a few times. CDR3 protein: CASRPRDLNTEAFF. The CDR3 DNA reads TGTGCCAGCAGACCCCGGGACCTTAACACTGAAGCTTTCTTT. The gene calls are TRBV6-5 and TRBJ1-1, with D possibly matching TRBD1 (5 bases). The CDR3 contains 14 residues. V was trimmed by 6 bases and J by 2 bases, leaving 13 bases between them. Germline CDR1 is MNHEY and CDR2 is SVGAGI.

The chain carries TRBV24-1 and TRBJ2-2; no clear D gene. Germline CDR1 is KGHDR and CDR2 is SFDVKD. The V end was cut by 0 bases, the J end by 5 bases, with 9 bases between. The CDR3 extends over 15 amino acids. DNA of the CDR3: TGTGCCACCAGTGATTTGCCCTTGGGAACCGGGGAGCTGTTTTTT. Translating gives CATSDLPLGTGELFF.

This rearrangement joins TRBV20-1 to TRBJ2-2, with 9 bases identical to TRBD1. In germline, CDR1 is DFQATT, CDR2 SNEGSKA (reference sequence). Germline trimming cut 1 base from V and 7 bases from J; bases unmatched to any gene: 7. The CDR3 length is 15 residues. Here the CDR3 reads CSARALTGGHGELFF. In DNA, the CDR3 is TGCAGTGCTAGAGCTTTGACAGGGGGTCACGGGGAGCTGTTTTTT.

The chain employs TRBV29-1 and TRBJ2-3; tentatively, D is TRBD2 (5 bases). V was cut by 4 bases and J by 3 bases, with 11 bases left in between. Germline values: CDR1 SQVTM, CDR2 ANQGSEA. This CDR3 region has 13 residues. CDR3 bases: TGCAGCGTTGTGGTTCCGGGGACAGATACGCAGTATTTT. Translating it yields CSVVVPGTDTQYF.

The rearrangement joins TRBV9 to TRBJ2-5, with TRBD2 identical over 10 bases. V shed 1 base, J shed 5 bases, and the junction held 5 bases outside the gene matches. The CDR3 runs to 15 residues. The germline V gene has CDR1 SGDLS and CDR2 YYNGEE. CDR3 sequence (DNA): TGTGCCAGCAGCGTATCAAGCGGGAGGGGGGAGACCCAGTACTTC. Amino acid sequence: CASSVSSGRGETQYF.

This clonotype was recorded many times. The chain is built from TRBV27 and TRBJ2-1, with a weak D call TRBD2 (5 bases). The CDR3 totals 15 residues. V lost 5 bases to trimming and J lost 4 bases, with 15 bases between them. The germline gives CDR1 MNHEY, CDR2 SMNVEV (reference sequence). CDR3 bases: TGTGCCAGCAGTATCTGGGGAGTACAGTACAATGAGCAGTTCTTC. It encodes CASSIWGVQYNEQFF.

The chain uses TRBV6-2 or TRBV6-3 and TRBJ2-1; 11 positions match TRBD2. Trimming removed 7 bases from V and 8 bases from J; junction bases left unmatched: 7. The CDR3 has 14 residues. Germline loops: CDR1 MNHEY, CDR2 SVGEGT. The CDR3 region is CASNVAGGPDEQFF. The CDR3 DNA follows: TGTGCCAGCAACGTAGCGGGGGGGCCAGATGAGCAGTTCTTC.

This sequence joins TRBV5-6 and TRBJ2-3; no definite D call. Deletions cut 0 bases from V and 6 bases from J, with 17 bases between. Germline CDR1 SGHDT, CDR2 YYEEEE. The CDR3 length is 16 residues. CDR3 region: CASSLDGLTSLDTQYF. In DNA form, the CDR3 reads TGTGCCAGCAGCTTGGATGGCCTGACCTCTTTGGATACGCAGTATTTT.

This clonotype was seen more than once but under ten times. This chain links TRBV24-1 with TRBJ1-5; no reliable D call. Trimming took off 4 bases at V and 4 bases at J, with 10 bases between the two ends. Germline CDR1 and CDR2: KGHDR and SFDVKD. The CDR3 has 14 amino acids. The CDR3 reads CATSDSHENQPQHF. CDR3 coding DNA: TGTGCCACCAGTGACTCACATGAGAATCAGCCCCAGCATTTT.

The rearrangement joins TRBV20-1 to TRBJ2-7, with 11 bases lining up with TRBD2. Germline V gene data show CDR1 as DFQATT and CDR2 as SNEGSKA (reference sequence). With 6 bases clipped from V and 2 bases from J, the junction kept 12 bases outside the gene matches. The CDR3 loop spans 16 amino acids. For the CDR3, the DNA is TGCAGTGCCAGCCCTCAGACTAGCGGGATAGCCTACGAGCAGTACTTC. Protein product: CSASPQTSGIAYEQYF.

This clonotype has only a few counts. J is TRBJ2-1 and V is TRBV12-3 or TRBV12-4, with a tentative D call TRBD2 (8 bases). The CDR3 has 14 residues. Trimming shortened V by 8 bases and J by 2 bases, and 13 bases separated the two germline ends. CDR3 bases: TGTGCCAGCGGGACAGCGGGGGCCTACAATGAGCAGTTCTTC. Translation gives CASGTAGAYNEQFF.

The chain joins TRBV7-8 to TRBJ2-5; unclear D gene. In germline, CDR1 is SGHVS, CDR2 FQNEAQ. V lost 2 bases, J lost 5 bases, and 9 bases lay in between. This CDR3 spans 13 amino acids. The CDR3 reads CASSLPYSETQYF. In DNA, the CDR3 is TGTGCCAGCAGCTTACCGTATTCGGAGACCCAGTACTTC.

V usage is TRBV12-3 or TRBV12-4 and J usage is TRBJ2-1; the D is unclear. The V and J ends lost 8 bases and 4 bases respectively, with 15 bases between them. CDR3 length: 14 amino acids. DNA of the CDR3: TGTGCCAGCGGCAACGACTGGAAGTACAATGAGCAGTTCTTC. Translated: CASGNDWKYNEQFF.